This T cell receptor beta chain was observed in a study of T cell responses to AZD1222 COVID-19 vaccine. TCRdb keeps only in-frame clones here, not all; method: immunoSEQ multiplex PCR. The table records 100,000 to 150,000 clones, over 75% of them present only once. Study-wide results and caveats: It should be noted that donors were predominantly white British and more often female, and clonal diversity was possibly underestimated. Spike regions recognized by vaccine-associated CD4 TCRs spanned the protein, led by 160-218 and 743-854.

This CDR3 is 14 amino acids long. Germline-derived CDR1 and CDR2 are LNHDA and SQIVND (reference sequence). With 3 bases removed from V and 3 bases from J, the gap between germline ends came to 8 bases. Worth noting for this clone: Its target is not known.

The source was peripheral blood, collected 28 days after the second dose of the MenACWY control vaccine. V gene TRBV19 combines with J gene TRBJ2-2; D is ambiguous. The clonotype was recovered from an adult who received the MenACWY meningococcal vaccine as a control. For the CDR3, the DNA is TGTGCCAGTAGTATTCGCAGTGACACCGGGGAGCTGTTTTTT. Amino acid sequence: CASSIRSDTGELFF.